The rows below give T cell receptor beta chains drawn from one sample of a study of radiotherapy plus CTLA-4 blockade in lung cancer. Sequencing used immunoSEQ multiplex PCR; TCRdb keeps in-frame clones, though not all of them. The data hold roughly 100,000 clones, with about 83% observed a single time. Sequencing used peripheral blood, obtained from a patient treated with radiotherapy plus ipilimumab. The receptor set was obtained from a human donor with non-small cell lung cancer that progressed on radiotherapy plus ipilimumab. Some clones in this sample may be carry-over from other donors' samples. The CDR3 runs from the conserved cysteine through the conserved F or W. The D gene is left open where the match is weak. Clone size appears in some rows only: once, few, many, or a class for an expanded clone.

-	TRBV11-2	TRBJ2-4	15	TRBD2	TGTGCCAGCAGACTCTGGGGGGGAGCCAAAAACATTCAGTACTTC	CASRLWGGAKNIQYF
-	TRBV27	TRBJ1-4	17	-	TGTGCCAGCAGTTCTTATCCGATAGGGGCAACTAATGAAAAACTGTTTTTT	CASSSYPIGATNEKLFF
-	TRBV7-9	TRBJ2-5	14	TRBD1	TGTGCCAGCAGCCGTTTTTTAGCCGGGACAGAAAAGTACTTC	CASSRFLAGTEKYF
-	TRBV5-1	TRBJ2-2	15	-	TGCGCCAGCAGCACGGACACTTACGGTACCGGGGAGCTGTTTTTT	CASSTDTYGTGELFF
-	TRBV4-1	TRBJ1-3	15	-	TGCGCCAGCAGCCGCATCGTGGTCTCTGGAAACACCATATATTTT	CASSRIVVSGNTIYF
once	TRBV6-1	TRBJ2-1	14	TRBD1	TGTGCCAGCAGGAAGGGACAGGCGCTCAATGAGCAGTTCTTC	CASRKGQALNEQFF
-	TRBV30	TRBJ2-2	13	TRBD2	TGTGCCTGGAAGGGACTAAACACCGGGGAGCTGTTTTTT	CAWKGLNTGELFF
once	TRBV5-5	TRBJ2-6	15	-	TGTGCCAGCAGCTTCGTTCCTCTGGGGACCAACGTCCTGACTTTC	CASSFVPLGTNVLTF
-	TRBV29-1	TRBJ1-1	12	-	TGCAGCGTTGAAGTCGGGGCTCGCACAGCTTTCTTT	CSVEVGARTAFF
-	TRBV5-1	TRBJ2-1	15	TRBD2	TGCGCCAGCACCCCCCGGCGTAGCGGGGAAAATGAGCAGTTCTTC	CASTPRRSGENEQFF
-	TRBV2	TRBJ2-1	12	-	TGTGCCAGCAGACTAGAGGGGAATGAGCAGTTCTTC	CASRLEGNEQFF
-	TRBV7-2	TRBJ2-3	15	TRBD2	TGTGCCAGCAGCTTTGGCGGGGGGGCCGCAGATACGCAGTATTTT	CASSFGGGAADTQYF
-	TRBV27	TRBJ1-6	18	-	TGTGCCAGCAGTTCCTCCCTCAGGAGAGGGGAGGTAAATTCACCCCTCCACTTT	CASSSSLRRGEVNSPLHF
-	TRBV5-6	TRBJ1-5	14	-	TGTGCCAGCAGCCTATCAGGACCGAATCAGCCCCAGCATTTT	CASSLSGPNQPQHF
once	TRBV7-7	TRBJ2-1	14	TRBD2	TGTGCTAGCAGCCCACGGACTAGCATCAATGAGCAGTTCTTC	CASSPRTSINEQFF
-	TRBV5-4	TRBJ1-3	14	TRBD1	TGTGCCAGCAGCCGGGAACAGGGGGCGAACACCATATATTTT	CASSREQGANTIYF
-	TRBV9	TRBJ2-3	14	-	TGTGCCAGCAGCACCCGACAGGTCACAGATACGCAGTATTTT	CASSTRQVTDTQYF
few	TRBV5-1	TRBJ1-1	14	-	TGCGCCAGCAGCTCGGACATCATGAACACTGAAGCTTTCTTT	CASSSDIMNTEAFF
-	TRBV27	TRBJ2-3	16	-	TGTGCCAGCAGTTCGTTAGCGGACCTTAGCACAGATACGCAGTATTTT	CASSSLADLSTDTQYF
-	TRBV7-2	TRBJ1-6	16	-	TGTGCCAGCAGCTTCTTCTCCTCGCCCAGTCGTTCACCCCTCCACTTT	CASSFFSSPSRSPLHF
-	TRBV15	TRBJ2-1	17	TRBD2	TGTGCCACCAGCAGAGATCTGGGACTAGCGGGGGGAGGTGAGCAGTTCTTC	CATSRDLGLAGGGEQFF
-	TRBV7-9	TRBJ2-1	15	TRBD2	TGTGCCAGCAGCTTACTAGCGGGGCTGGGAAATGAGCAGTTCTTC	CASSLLAGLGNEQFF
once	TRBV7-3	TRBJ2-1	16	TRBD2	TGTGCCAGCAGCCTACTTCTAGCGGGGGGCTACAATGAGCAGTTCTTC	CASSLLLAGGYNEQFF
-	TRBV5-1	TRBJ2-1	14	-	TGCGCCAGCAGCTTGGGGACAGACTACAATGAGCAGTTCTTC	CASSLGTDYNEQFF
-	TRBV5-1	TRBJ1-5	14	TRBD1	TGCGCCAGCAGCTTGGGGACAGGTAACCAGCCCCAGCATTTT	CASSLGTGNQPQHF
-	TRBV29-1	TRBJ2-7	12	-	TGCAGCGTTGCAAGTGTCTCCTACGAGCAGTACTTC	CSVASVSYEQYF
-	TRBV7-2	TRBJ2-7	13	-	TGTGCCAGCAGCCCCCGACAGACTTACGAGCAGTACTTC	CASSPRQTYEQYF
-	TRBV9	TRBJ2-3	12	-	TGTGCCAGCAGCGTAGTTCTCGATACGCAGTATTTT	CASSVVLDTQYF
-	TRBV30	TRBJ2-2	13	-	TGTGCCTGGAGTGGGTGGGAGGTCGGGGAGCTGTTTTTT	CAWSGWEVGELFF
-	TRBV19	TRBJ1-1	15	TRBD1	TGTGCCAGTAGTACTCCGGGACAGCGGATGGCGGAAGCTTTCTTT	CASSTPGQRMAEAFF
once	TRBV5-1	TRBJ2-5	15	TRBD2	TGCGCCAGCAGGACCCAGCGGGGGAATGAAGAGACCCAGTACTTC	CASRTQRGNEETQYF
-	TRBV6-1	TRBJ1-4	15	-	TGTGCCAGCGGATGGGGGGGGACAAGGAATGAAAAACTGTTTTTT	CASGWGGTRNEKLFF
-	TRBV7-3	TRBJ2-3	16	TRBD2	TGTGCCAGCAGCTCCGGACTAGCGGGGCGCACAGATACGCAGTATTTT	CASSSGLAGRTDTQYF
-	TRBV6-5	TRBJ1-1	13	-	TGTGCCAGCAGTTACTCGTGGGGGCAACAAGCTTTCTTT	CASSYSWGQQAFF
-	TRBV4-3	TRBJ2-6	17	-	TGCGCCAGCAGCCAAGATTTTGGAAACTCTGGGGCCAACGTCCTGACTTTC	CASSQDFGNSGANVLTF